One and the same sample provided the 14 T cell receptor beta chains below, sequenced in a study of blood T cell repertoires in COVID-19 (dated by TCRdb to about 2020). Libraries were made using the immunoSEQ multiplex PCR assay. TCRdb's version of the immuneACCESS table is confined to in-frame rearrangements and falls short of the full clone set. An unresolved V gene accounts for under half of the shortfall where checked; the remainder is of unknown origin. Recorded for this sample are approximately 250,000 clones; about 91% of them occurred a single time. The top ten constitute about 1.2% of the sample. The sample taken for sequencing was PBMCs or T cells enriched from blood (not recorded which). These TCRs come from a woman in her thirties or forties with acute COVID-19.

The V call is TRBV18, the J call TRBJ1-1; the D is unclear. The CDR3 spans 14 residues. Trimming left V 0 bases short and J 0 bases short, with 5 bases between. Germline loops: CDR1 KGHSH, CDR2 LQKENI. The CDR3 DNA is TGTGCCAGCTCACCACCAGCAATGAACACTGAAGCTTTCTTT. Its protein product is CASSPPAMNTEAFF. Combining the CDR3 with reference TRBV18 and TRBJ1-1 gives the whole variable domain NAGVMQNPRHLVRRRGQEARLRCSPMKGHSHVYWYRQLPEEGLKFMVYLQKENIIDESGMPKERFSAEFPKEGPSILRIQQVVRGDSAAYFCASSPPAMNTEAFFGQGTRLTVV.

This sequence joins TRBV27 and TRBJ1-5; TRBD1 is a possible D gene (5 bases). The CDR3 has 15 residues. Trimming took off 3 bases at V and 6 bases at J, with 15 bases between the two ends. Germline lookup yields CDR1 MNHEY and CDR2 SMNVEV (reference sequence). The CDR3 is CASSFSRQRGQPQHF. In nucleotides, the CDR3 is TGTGCCAGCAGTTTCTCCCGACAGCGTGGTCAGCCCCAGCATTTT.

This clone was observed a single time. V gene TRBV5-4 combines with J gene TRBJ1-1, with a weak D call TRBD1 (5 bases). The CDR3 runs to 17 residues. Trimming removed 0 bases at V and 0 bases at J, with 15 bases between. Per germline, CDR1 SGHNT and CDR2 YYREEE (reference sequence). The CDR3 region is CASSLGGTRDLNTEAFF. DNA for the CDR3: TGTGCCAGCAGCTTGGGGGGCACCAGAGACTTGAACACTGAAGCTTTCTTT.

This chain links TRBV19 with TRBJ1-1; D remains ambiguous. Germline CDR1 reads LNHDA; CDR2 reads SQIVND (reference sequence). With 3 bases removed from V and 4 bases from J, the gap between germline ends came to 12 bases. The CDR3 consists of 14 residues. CDR3 region: CASSMVLRGTEAFF. DNA for the CDR3: TGTGCCAGTAGTATGGTCCTCCGGGGCACTGAAGCTTTCTTT. Combining the CDR3 with reference TRBV19 and TRBJ1-1 gives the whole variable domain DGGITQSPKYLFRKEGQNVTLSCEQNLNHDAMYWYRQDPGQGLRLIYYSQIVNDFQKGDIAEGYSVSREKKESFPLTVTSAQKNPTAFYLCASSMVLRGTEAFFGQGTRLTVV.

This chain links TRBV7-8 with TRBJ2-5; D is ambiguous. The CDR3 is made up of 15 amino acids. V shed 1 base and J shed 6 bases, with 15 bases lying between them. Looked up from germline, CDR1 is SGHVS and CDR2 is FQNEAQ. Written as DNA, the CDR3 is TGTGCCAGCAGCTTAGACATCAGTTCCCTCAAGACCCAGTACTTC. Encoded protein: CASSLDISSLKTQYF.

This clone has a single count. CDR3 protein: CASSFSTPSYEQYF. CDR3 DNA: TGTGCCAGCAGCTTTTCAACACCCTCCTACGAGCAGTACTTC. The J gene is TRBJ2-7, the V gene TRBV11-2; D not certain. This CDR3 comprises 14 residues. V was pared by 3 bases and J by 0 bases, with 9 bases between. Germline CDR1 and CDR2: SGHAT and FQNNGV.

V gene TRBV5-5 combines with J gene TRBJ1-3; no firm D call. In germline, CDR1 is SGHKS, CDR2 YYEKEE (reference sequence). This CDR3 region has 15 residues. Trimming pared 0 bases from V and 0 bases from J, leaving 7 bases between. CDR3 region: CASSLAVSSGNTIYF. The CDR3 coding sequence is TGTGCCAGCAGCTTGGCGGTTAGCTCTGGAAACACCATATATTTT.

The V gene is TRBV28, the J gene TRBJ1-5; no firm D call. This CDR3 spans 16 amino acids. V was trimmed by 5 bases and J by 1 base, leaving 15 bases between them. Per germline, CDR1 MDHEN and CDR2 SYDVKM. The CDR3 DNA follows: TGTGCCAGCAGTCGCCCCGGGGTGATGAGCAATCAGCCCCAGCATTTT. Translating it yields CASSRPGVMSNQPQHF.

The rearrangement uses TRBV5-4 and TRBJ2-7; 10 bases line up with TRBD1. The CDR3 is 14 amino acids. Germline CDR1 reads SGHNT; CDR2 reads YYREEE (reference sequence). J was trimmed by 6 bases and V by 2 bases; bases with no gene match: 5. In nucleotides, the CDR3 is TGTGCCAGCAGCTTACTGACAGGGGGCGGCGAGCAGTACTTC. Amino acid sequence: CASSLLTGGGEQYF.

V is TRBV3-1 (or the pseudogene TRBV3-2) and J is TRBJ1-4, with 8 bases fitting TRBD1. V lost 2 bases and J lost 2; bases outside the gene matches: 7. This CDR3 contains 17 residues. Germline lookup yields CDR1 LGHDT and CDR2 YNNKEL (reference sequence). CDR3 loop: CASSQPRQGLTNEKLFF. The CDR3 nucleotides read TGTGCCAGCAGCCAACCGAGACAGGGGCTGACTAATGAAAAACTGTTTTTT.

This chain links TRBV6-2 or TRBV6-3 with TRBJ2-3; 7 bases are a match to TRBD2. The CDR3 spans 15 residues. The ends lost 2 bases at V and 3 bases at J; junction bases unmatched: 5. Germline V gives CDR1 MNHEY, CDR2 SVGEGT. CDR3 sequence: CASSYRAGSTDTQYF. Here the CDR3 DNA reads TGTGCCAGCAGTTACAGAGCGGGGTCGACAGATACGCAGTATTTT.

CDR3 region: CAISARLAAYNEQFF. The CDR3 region has the DNA TGTGCCATCAGTGCCCGACTAGCGGCCTACAATGAGCAGTTCTTC. The chain has TRBV10-3 and TRBJ2-1, with TRBD2 identical over 9 bases. The CDR3 length is 15 residues. Germline V gene lookup returns CDR1 ENHRY and CDR2 SYGVKD. V shed 4 bases and J 2 bases; nucleotides not matched to a gene: 3.

In its sample, this clone was seen a few times. The chain links TRBV7-2 to TRBJ2-2, with no clear D. Trimming took off 2 bases at V and 0 bases at J, with 10 bases between the two ends. The CDR3 runs 16 residues. Germline-derived CDR1 and CDR2 are SGHTA and FQGNSA. In DNA, the CDR3 is TGTGCCAGCAGCTTACTTCTACCCGCGAACACCGGGGAGCTGTTTTTT. This gives the protein CASSLLLPANTGELFF.

The chain couples TRBV28 to TRBJ1-2, with a possible D match to TRBD1 (6 bases). Germline loops: CDR1 MDHEN, CDR2 SYDVKM. The CDR3 covers 10 residues. The CDR3 sequence is CAAGVYGYTF. The CDR3 nucleotides read TGTGCAGCAGGGGTCTATGGCTACACCTTC.